The text below deals with one T cell receptor beta chain. Its target is not known. The CDR3 runs to 13 residues. Looked up from germline, CDR1 is SGHNT and CDR2 is YYREEE (reference sequence). V was cut by 3 bases and J by 2 bases, with 8 bases left in between. This specimen belongs to a study of T cell repertoires in cytomegalovirus infection. Study summary: Shared public TCR beta signatures pointed to both CMV infection and a matching HLA type. The study's findings and limits: Summed frequency of public TCR beta families distinguished CMV carriers with the relevant HLA. Predominance within the ex vivo response was attributable to HLA-C-restricted CMV-specific TCR beta clonotypes.

TCRdb analysed the reads with MiXCR anew, one entry per CDR3 protein. In the table there are approximately 500,000 distinct CDR3 sequences, 16% of which are singletons. Sequenced: CD8+ T cells from PBMCs. The chain carries TRBV5-4 and TRBJ1-2, with D possibly matching TRBD1 (6 bases). This clonotype was sampled from a human donor in good health (CMV status not recorded). Some clones in this sample may be carry-over from other donors' samples. CDR3 sequence: CASSYQGNYGYTF. The CDR3 bases are TGTGCCAGCAGCTACCAGGGGAACTATGGCTACACCTTC.